This T cell receptor beta chain was profiled in a study of PD-1 blockade in classical Hodgkin lymphoma. Time point reported: newly diagnosed, previously untreated cHL patient sample. The study compared against PBMCs from newly diagnosed, untreated classical Hodgkin lymphoma. CDR1 is MDHEN and CDR2 is SYDVKM in the germline V gene. CDR3 length: 12 residues. General observations from the study: Lower baseline TCR diversity was reported for newly diagnosed patients than for healthy donors. Repertoire difference causes, possibly disease activity or prior therapy, remain undefined.

As regards this clone: Its specificity is not known. At one boundary the junction diverges from the germline segment, which might be a read error. Other DNA sequences in the sample encode the same CDR3.

Sequenced by immunoSEQ multiplex PCR; TCRdb stores in-frame clones only, minus some. The table shows around 43,000 clones, with about nine tenths occurring only once. The chain is built from TRBV28 and TRBJ1-1, with D unresolved. Sequencing used peripheral blood mononuclear cells (PBMCs). The clonotype originates from a human donor with classical Hodgkin lymphoma. In nucleotides, the CDR3 is TGCGCCACCAGGCCCTCCTTTGCTGAAGCTTTCTTT. Translating gives CATRPSFAEAFF. Filled out from reference TRBV28 and TRBJ1-1, the complete variable domain reads DVKVTQSSRYLVKRTGEKVFLECVQDMDHENMFWYRQDPGLGLRLIYFSYDVKMKEKGDIPEGYSVSREKKERFSLILESASTNQTSMYLCATRPSFAEAFFGQGTRLTVV.